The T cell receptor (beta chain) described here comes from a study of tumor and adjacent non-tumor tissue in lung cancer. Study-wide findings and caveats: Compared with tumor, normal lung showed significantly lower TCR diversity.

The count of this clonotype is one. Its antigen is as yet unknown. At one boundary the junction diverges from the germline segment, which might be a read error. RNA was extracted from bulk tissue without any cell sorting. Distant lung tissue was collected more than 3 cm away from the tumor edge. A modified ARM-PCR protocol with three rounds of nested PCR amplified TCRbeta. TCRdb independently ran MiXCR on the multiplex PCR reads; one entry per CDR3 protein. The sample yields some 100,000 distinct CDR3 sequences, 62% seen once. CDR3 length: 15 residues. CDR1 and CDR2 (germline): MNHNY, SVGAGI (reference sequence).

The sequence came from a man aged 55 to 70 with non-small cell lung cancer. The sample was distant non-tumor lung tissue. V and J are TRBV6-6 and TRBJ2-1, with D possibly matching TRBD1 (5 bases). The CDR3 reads CVSSKGRWPGNEQFF. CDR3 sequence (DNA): TGTGTCAGCTCAAAGGGGCGGTGGCCTGGGAATGAGCAGTTCTTC.